This T cell receptor beta chain was captured by sequencing in a study of CD8+ T cells in alopecia areata. The table lists this clone with a few counts. Antigen: not known. The study's findings and limits: Clonality in the scalp and expanded CD8+ clones ranked among the top 100 were significantly decreased by tofacitinib. Mouse data revealed clearer TCR sharing than patient data did, a gap possibly tied to HLA. Uncertain still, given a single nonresponder, is whether baseline CD8+ expansion links to response.

The CDR3 spans 15 residues. The J segment lost 7 bases and the V segment lost 1 base, leaving 7 bases of the junction unmatched. The germline V gene encodes CDR1 MDHEN and CDR2 SYDVKM. Sequencing templates came from extracted RNA that was reverse transcribed into cDNA. Profiling relied on immunoSEQ multiplex PCR, and the TCRdb table lists in-frame clones only, not all of them. Of around 100,000 clones in the sample, 44% were seen once. The treatment is: oral pan-JAK inhibitor, 5-10 mg twice daily. The investigators collected lesional scalp punch biopsies and peripheral blood from alopecia areata patients.

The sample here was CD8+ T cells sorted from blood, taken at week 24, from a patient treated with tofacitinib. The TCR sequence derives from a human donor with alopecia areata. This chain uses TRBV28 with TRBJ2-1, with 7 bases that match TRBD2. The CDR3 sequence: CASSLSSGLFNEQFF. DNA of the CDR3: TGTGCCAGCAGTTTATCCTCGGGACTATTTAATGAGCAGTTCTTC.